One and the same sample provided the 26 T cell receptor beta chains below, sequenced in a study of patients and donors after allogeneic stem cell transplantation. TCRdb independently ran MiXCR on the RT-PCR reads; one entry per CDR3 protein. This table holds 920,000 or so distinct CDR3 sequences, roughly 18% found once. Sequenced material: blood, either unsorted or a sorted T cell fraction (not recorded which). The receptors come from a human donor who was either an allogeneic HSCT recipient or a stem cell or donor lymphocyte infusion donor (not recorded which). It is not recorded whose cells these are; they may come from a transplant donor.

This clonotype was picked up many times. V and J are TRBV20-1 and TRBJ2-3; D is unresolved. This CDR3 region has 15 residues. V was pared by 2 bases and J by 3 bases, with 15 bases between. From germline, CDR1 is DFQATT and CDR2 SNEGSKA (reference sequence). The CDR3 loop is CSARQHGLGTDTQYF. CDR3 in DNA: TGCAGTGCTAGACAGCACGGGTTAGGGACAGATACGCAGTATTTT.

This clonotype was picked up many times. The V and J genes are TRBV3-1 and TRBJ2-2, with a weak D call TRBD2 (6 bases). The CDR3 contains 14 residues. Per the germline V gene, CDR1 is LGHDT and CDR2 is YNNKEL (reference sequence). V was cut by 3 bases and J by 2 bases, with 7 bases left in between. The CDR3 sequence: CASSQGLNTGELFF. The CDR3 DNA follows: TGTGCCAGCAGCCAGGGACTTAACACCGGGGAGCTGTTTTTT.

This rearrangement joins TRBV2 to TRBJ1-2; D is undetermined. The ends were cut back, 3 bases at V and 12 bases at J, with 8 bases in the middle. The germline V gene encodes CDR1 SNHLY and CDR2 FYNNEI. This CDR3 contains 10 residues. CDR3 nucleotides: TGTGCCAGCAGTGACTGGGCGGACACCTTC. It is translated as CASSDWADTF.

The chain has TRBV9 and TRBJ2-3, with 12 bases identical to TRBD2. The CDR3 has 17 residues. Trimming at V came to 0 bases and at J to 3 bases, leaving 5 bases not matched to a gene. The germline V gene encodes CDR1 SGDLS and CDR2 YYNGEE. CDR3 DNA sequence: TGTGCCAGCAGCGTAGACCTAGCGGGAGGGGAGACAGATACGCAGTATTTT. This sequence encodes CASSVDLAGGETDTQYF.

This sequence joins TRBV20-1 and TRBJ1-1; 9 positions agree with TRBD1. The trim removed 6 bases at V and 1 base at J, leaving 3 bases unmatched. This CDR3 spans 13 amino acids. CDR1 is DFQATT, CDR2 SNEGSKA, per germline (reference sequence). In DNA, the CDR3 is TGCAGTGCAGAGGGACAGGGGAACACTGAAGCTTTCTTT. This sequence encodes CSAEGQGNTEAFF.

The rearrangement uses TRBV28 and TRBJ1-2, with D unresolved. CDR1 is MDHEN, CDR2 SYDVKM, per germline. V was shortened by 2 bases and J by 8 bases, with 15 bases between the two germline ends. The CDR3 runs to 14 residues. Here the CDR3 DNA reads TGTGCCAGCAGTTTACAGAAGACGTCTCTAGGCTACACCTTC. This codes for CASSLQKTSLGYTF.

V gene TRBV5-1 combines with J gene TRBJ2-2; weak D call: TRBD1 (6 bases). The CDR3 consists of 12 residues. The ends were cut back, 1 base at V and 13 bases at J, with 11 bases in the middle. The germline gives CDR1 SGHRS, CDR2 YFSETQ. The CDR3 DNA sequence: TGCGCCAGCAGCTTGACAGGGAGTCTGCTGTTTTTT. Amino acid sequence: CASSLTGSLLFF.

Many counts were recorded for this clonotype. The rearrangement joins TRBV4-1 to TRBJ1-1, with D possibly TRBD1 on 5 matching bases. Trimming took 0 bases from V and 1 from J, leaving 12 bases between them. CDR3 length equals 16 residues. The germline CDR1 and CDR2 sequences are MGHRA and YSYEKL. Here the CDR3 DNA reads TGCGCCAGCAGCCAAGAAAAGACAGTGAAGAACACTGAAGCTTTCTTT. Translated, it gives CASSQEKTVKNTEAFF.

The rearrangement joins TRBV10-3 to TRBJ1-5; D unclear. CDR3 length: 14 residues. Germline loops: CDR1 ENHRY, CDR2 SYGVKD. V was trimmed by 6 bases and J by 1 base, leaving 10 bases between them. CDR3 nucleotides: TGTGCCATCAGCGCCGGGATCAGCAATCAGCCCCAGCATTTT. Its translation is CAISAGISNQPQHF.

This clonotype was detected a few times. The CDR3 DNA reads TGTGCCAGCAGCTTCCCAATCCAGGCGGGGGGGCTCTACAATGAGCAGTTCTTC. It codes for CASSFPIQAGGLYNEQFF. The chain has TRBV5-6 and TRBJ2-1, with TRBD2 matching 9 bases. The CDR3 runs to 18 residues. V was pared by 2 bases and J by 3 bases, with 12 bases of the junction left unmatched. Germline CDR1 is SGHDT and CDR2 is YYEEEE.

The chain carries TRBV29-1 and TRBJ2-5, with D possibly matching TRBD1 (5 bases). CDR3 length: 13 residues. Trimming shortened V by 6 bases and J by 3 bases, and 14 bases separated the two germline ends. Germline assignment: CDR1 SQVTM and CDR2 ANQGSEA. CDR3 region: CSVQRQLKETQYF. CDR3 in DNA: TGCAGCGTCCAAAGACAGTTAAAAGAGACCCAGTACTTC.

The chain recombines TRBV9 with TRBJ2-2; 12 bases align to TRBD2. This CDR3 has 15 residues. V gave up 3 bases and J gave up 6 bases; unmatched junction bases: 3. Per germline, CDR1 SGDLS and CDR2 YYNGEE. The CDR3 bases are TGTGCCAGCAGCGCGACTAGCGGGAGTTCCGGGGAGCTGTTTTTT. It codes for CASSATSGSSGELFF.

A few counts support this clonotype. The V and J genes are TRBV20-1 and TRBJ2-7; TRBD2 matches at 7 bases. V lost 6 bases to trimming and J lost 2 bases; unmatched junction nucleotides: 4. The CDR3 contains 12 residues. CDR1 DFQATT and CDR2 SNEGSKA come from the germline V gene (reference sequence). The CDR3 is CSAGEGAYEQYF. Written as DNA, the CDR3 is TGCAGTGCCGGGGAGGGCGCCTACGAGCAGTACTTC.

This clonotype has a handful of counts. CDR3 sequence (DNA): TGTGCCAGCAGCTCGCCTGGACTAACCGGACGGAACTATGGCTACACCTTC. This codes for CASSSPGLTGRNYGYTF. The chain has TRBV11-1 and TRBJ1-2; no clear D. There are 17 residues in the CDR3. CDR1 and CDR2 from the germline V gene are SGHAT and FQDESV (reference sequence). Trimming shortened V by 4 bases and J by 2 bases, and 20 bases separated the two germline ends.

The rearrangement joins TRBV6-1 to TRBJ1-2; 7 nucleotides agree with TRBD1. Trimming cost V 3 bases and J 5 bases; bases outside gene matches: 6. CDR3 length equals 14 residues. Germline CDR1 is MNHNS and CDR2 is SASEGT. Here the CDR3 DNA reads TGTGCCAGCAGTGACCCGGGACAGCGATATGGCTACACCTTC. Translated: CASSDPGQRYGYTF.

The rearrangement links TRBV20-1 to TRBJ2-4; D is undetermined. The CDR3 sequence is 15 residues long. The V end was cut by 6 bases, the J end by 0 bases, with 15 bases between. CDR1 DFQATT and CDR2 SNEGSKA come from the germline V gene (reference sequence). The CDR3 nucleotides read TGCAGTGCCCCGGAAAGGCTTCTAGCCAAAAACATTCAGTACTTC. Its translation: CSAPERLLAKNIQYF.

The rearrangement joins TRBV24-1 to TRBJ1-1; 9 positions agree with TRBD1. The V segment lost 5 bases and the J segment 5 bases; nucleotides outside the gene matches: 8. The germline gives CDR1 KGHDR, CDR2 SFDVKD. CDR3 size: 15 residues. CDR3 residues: CATSALTGGGTEAFF. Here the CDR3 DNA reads TGTGCCACCAGTGCCCTGACAGGGGGAGGTACTGAAGCTTTCTTT.

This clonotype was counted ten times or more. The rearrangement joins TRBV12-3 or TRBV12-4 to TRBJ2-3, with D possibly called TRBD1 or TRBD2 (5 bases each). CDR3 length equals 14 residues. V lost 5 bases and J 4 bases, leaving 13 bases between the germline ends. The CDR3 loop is CASSTYGGPDTQYF. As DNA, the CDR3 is TGTGCCAGCAGTACATATGGGGGACCAGATACGCAGTATTTT.

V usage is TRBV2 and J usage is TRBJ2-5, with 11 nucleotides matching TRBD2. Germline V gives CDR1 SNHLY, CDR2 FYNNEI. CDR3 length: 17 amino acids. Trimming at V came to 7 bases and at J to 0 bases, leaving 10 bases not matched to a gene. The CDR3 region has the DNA TGTGCCAGCAAAAAGGGACTAGCGGATCCGTACCAAGAGACCCAGTACTTC. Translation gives CASKKGLADPYQETQYF.

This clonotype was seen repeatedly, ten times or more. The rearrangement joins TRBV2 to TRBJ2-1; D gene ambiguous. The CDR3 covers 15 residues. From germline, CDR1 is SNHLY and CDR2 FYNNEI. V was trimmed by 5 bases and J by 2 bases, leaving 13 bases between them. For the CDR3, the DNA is TGTGCCAGCAGTTCCGACCTAGGCACCTACAATGAGCAGTTCTTC. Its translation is CASSSDLGTYNEQFF.

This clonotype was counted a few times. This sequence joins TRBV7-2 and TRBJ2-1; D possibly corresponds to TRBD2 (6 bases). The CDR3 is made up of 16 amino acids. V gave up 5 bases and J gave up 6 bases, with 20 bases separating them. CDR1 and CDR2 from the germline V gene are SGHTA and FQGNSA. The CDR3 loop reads CASSTHLAKKSNEQFF. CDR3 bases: TGTGCCAGCAGCACACACCTAGCGAAAAAATCCAATGAGCAGTTCTTC.

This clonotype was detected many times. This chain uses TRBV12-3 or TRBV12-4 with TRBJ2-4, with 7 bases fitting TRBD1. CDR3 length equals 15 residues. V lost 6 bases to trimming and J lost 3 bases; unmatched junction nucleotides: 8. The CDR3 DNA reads TGTGCCAGCAGCCGCCCTACAGGGGTCAAAAACATTCAGTACTTC. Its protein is CASSRPTGVKNIQYF.

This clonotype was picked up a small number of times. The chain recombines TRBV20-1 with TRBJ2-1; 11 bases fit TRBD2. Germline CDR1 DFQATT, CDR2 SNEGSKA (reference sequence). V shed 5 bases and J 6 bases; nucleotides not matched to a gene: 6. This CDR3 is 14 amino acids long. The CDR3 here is CSAVLAGGFNEQFF. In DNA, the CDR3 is TGCAGTGCTGTGCTAGCGGGAGGCTTCAATGAGCAGTTCTTC.

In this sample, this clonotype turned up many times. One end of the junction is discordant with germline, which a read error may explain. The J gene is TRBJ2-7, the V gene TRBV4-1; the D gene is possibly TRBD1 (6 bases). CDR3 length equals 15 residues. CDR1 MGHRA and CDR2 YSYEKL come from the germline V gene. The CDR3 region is CASSQDETGSSEQYF. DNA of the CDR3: TGCGCCAGCAGCCAAGACGAGACAGGATCCTCCGAGCAGTACTTC.

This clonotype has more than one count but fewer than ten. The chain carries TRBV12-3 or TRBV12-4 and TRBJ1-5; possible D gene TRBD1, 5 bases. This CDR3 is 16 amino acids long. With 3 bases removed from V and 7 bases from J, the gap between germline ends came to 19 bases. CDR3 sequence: CASSLPLGQGRQPQHF. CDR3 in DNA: TGTGCCAGCAGTTTGCCCCTTGGGCAGGGTCGACAGCCCCAGCATTTT.

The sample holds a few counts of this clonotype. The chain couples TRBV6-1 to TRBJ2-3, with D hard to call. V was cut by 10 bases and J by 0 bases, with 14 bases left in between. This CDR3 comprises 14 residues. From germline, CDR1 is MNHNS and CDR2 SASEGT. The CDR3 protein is CAIRIGASTDTQYF. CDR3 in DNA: TGTGCCATCCGGATTGGCGCTAGCACAGATACGCAGTATTTT.